This TCR beta chain was retrieved from a study of blood T cell repertoires in COVID-19. Overall study: Specimens from acute and convalescent COVID-19 originated in the United States, Italy and Spain. T cells, B-cell-depleted T cells, or PBMCs provided the cDNA or gDNA that served as material.

Authors' data handling: Researchers report that nucleated cell counts were estimated from reference gene primer amplification. TCRdb keeps only in-frame clones here, not all; method: immunoSEQ multiplex PCR. V and J calls and clone size are copied from that table; D and trimming were computed from the DNA. The table records around 480,000 clones, around 88% of them present only once. CDR1 is MGHDK and CDR2 is SYGVNS in the germline V gene. CDR3 size: 12 residues. Trimming removed 11 bases at V and 4 bases at J, with 14 bases between. This receptor was obtained from a woman in her 50s with COVID-19, enrolled during active disease. What was sequenced was peripheral blood. J is TRBJ1-1 and V is TRBV25-1; TRBD1 might be the D (6 bases). The CDR3 protein is CAGGAVGTEAFF. CDR3 bases: TGTGCCGGGGGGGCGGTGGGCACTGAAGCTTTCTTT.